The 14 T cell receptor beta chains below come from one sample, sequenced in a study of blood T cell repertoires in COVID-19. TCRdb keeps only in-frame clones here, not all; method: immunoSEQ multiplex PCR. The table lists about 74,000 clones, 84% of them singletons. Material for sequencing was peripheral blood. The receptor set was obtained from a man aged 65 to 79 with acute or convalescent COVID-19.

This chain connects TRBV29-1 to TRBJ1-6; 7 nucleotides agree with TRBD1. Germline V CDR1 and CDR2: SQVTM, ANQGSEA. V lost 6 bases, J lost 3 bases, and 2 bases stayed unmatched. This CDR3 is built from 13 residues. For the CDR3, the DNA is TGCAGCGTGGGGACAGACTATAATTCACCCCTCCACTTT. Translating gives CSVGTDYNSPLHF. Drawing the rest from reference TRBV29-1 and TRBJ1-6, the complete variable domain is SAVISQKPSRDICQRGTSLTIQCQVDSQVTMMFWYRQQPGQSLTLIATANQGSEATYESGFVIDKFPISRPNLTFSTLTVSNMSPEDSSIYLCSVGTDYNSPLHFGNGTRLTVT.

This clone was detected a few times. The J gene is TRBJ1-5, the V gene TRBV19, with TRBD1 matching 7 bases. With V trimmed by 5 bases and J by 6 bases, 7 bases remained unmatched. CDR1 and CDR2 (germline): LNHDA, SQIVND (reference sequence). The CDR3 loop spans 14 amino acids. The CDR3 DNA is TGTGCCAGTAGTCTCGGGACAGTAGGTCAGCCCCAGCATTTT. It translates to CASSLGTVGQPQHF.

The chain employs TRBV7-8 and TRBJ2-3; TRBD1 aligns across 9 bases. The CDR3 length is 12 residues. J gave up 12 bases and V 0 bases, and 1 base lay outside the gene matches. The germline V gene has CDR1 SGHVS and CDR2 FQNEAQ. The DNA for the CDR3 is TGTGCCAGCAGCTTAGCGGGACAGGGTCAGTATTTT. This sequence encodes CASSLAGQGQYF.

The chain links TRBV9 to TRBJ1-6, with D possibly matching TRBD1 (6 bases). CDR1 and CDR2 (germline): SGDLS, YYNGEE. Between the trimmed V and J ends, which lost 0 bases and 9 bases, there was a span of 16 bases. The CDR3 runs 16 residues. The CDR3 DNA follows: TGTGCCAGCAGCGTAGGCAGGGGAAGCCTTGGTTCACCCCTCCACTTT. Its translation is CASSVGRGSLGSPLHF.

This chain joins TRBV14 and TRBJ2-7; 11 bases fit TRBD1. In germline, CDR1 is SGHDN, CDR2 FVKESK. Unmatched junction bases numbered 3, after V lost 6 bases and J lost 5 bases. The CDR3 sequence is 13 residues long. CDR3 in amino acids: CASRRTGGDEQYF. Written as DNA, the CDR3 is TGTGCCAGCAGACGGACAGGGGGCGACGAGCAGTACTTC.

This clone was counted once. The rearrangement uses TRBV27 and TRBJ2-2; unclear D gene. Trimming took off 2 bases at V and 7 bases at J, with 8 bases between the two ends. This CDR3 contains 13 residues. Germline V lookup: CDR1 MNHEY, CDR2 SMNVEV (reference sequence). CDR3 sequence (DNA): TGTGCCAGCAGTTTAGGCAGACACGGGGAGCTGTTTTTT. The encoded protein is CASSLGRHGELFF.

The V call is TRBV19, the J call TRBJ2-3, with 12 nucleotides matching TRBD2. V shed 3 bases and J 1 base; nucleotides not matched to a gene: 5. CDR3 length: 17 amino acids. Germline V lookup: CDR1 LNHDA, CDR2 SQIVND (reference sequence). CDR3 loop: CASSMRRLAGGTDTQYF. CDR3 sequence (DNA): TGTGCCAGTAGTATGAGGCGACTAGCGGGGGGCACAGATACGCAGTATTTT.

This rearrangement joins TRBV29-1 to TRBJ1-4, with a possible D match to TRBD1 (6 bases). The CDR3 runs 13 residues. CDR1 is SQVTM and CDR2 is ANQGSEA in the germline V gene. The V and J ends lost 6 bases and 8 bases respectively, with 16 bases between them. The CDR3 here is CSVLRGEGEKLFF. The CDR3 DNA reads as TGCAGCGTGCTCAGGGGCGAAGGGGAAAAACTGTTTTTT.

The chain employs TRBV9 and TRBJ2-1; D call uncertain. Looked up from germline, CDR1 is SGDLS and CDR2 is YYNGEE. This CDR3 comprises 11 residues. Trimming stripped 1 base from V and 9 bases from J, with 5 bases between. The DNA of the CDR3 is TGTGCCAGCAGCGTAAGCTCTGAGCAGTTCTTC. Protein product: CASSVSSEQFF.

The chain is built from TRBV5-1 and TRBJ1-1, with unresolved D. The CDR3 is 13 residues long. V gave up 5 bases and J gave up 4 bases, with 12 bases separating them. The germline CDR1 and CDR2 sequences are SGHRS and YFSETQ. CDR3 in DNA: TGCGCCAGCAGTGAGGCCCTGGGCACTGAAGCTTTCTTT. Translation gives CASSEALGTEAFF.

This chain links TRBV19 with TRBJ2-7; 7 bases align to TRBD1. J lost 3 bases, V lost 5 bases, and 4 bases had no gene match. In germline, CDR1 is LNHDA, CDR2 SQIVND (reference sequence). The CDR3 covers 13 residues. The CDR3 protein is CASSAWTGYEQYF. CDR3 bases: TGTGCCAGTAGTGCCTGGACAGGCTACGAGCAGTACTTC.

Only a few counts were recorded for this clone. The J gene is TRBJ1-6, the V gene TRBV2, with 8 nucleotides matching TRBD1. This CDR3 contains 15 residues. V was clipped by 8 bases and J by 7 bases; unmatched bases: 10. Germline CDR1 and CDR2: SNHLY and FYNNEI. As DNA, the CDR3 is TGTGCCAGCTCACCATGGGACAGGCCCAATTCACCCCTCCACTTT. Protein: CASSPWDRPNSPLHF.

This clone was detected once. The chain has TRBV19 and TRBJ1-1; 7 bases match TRBD1. This CDR3 spans 15 amino acids. Germline assignment: CDR1 LNHDA and CDR2 SQIVND (reference sequence). The junction had 19 bases not matched to a gene; V was cut back by 7 bases and J by 11 bases. The CDR3 reads CASTEIRQGQKEAFF. The CDR3 nucleotides are TGTGCCAGTACCGAGATACGACAGGGTCAAAAGGAGGCTTTCTTT.

The V gene is TRBV2, the J gene TRBJ1-2; D may be TRBD1 (5 bases). The V end was cut by 6 bases, the J end by 8 bases, with 13 bases between. This CDR3 region has 12 residues. Germline CDR1 reads SNHLY; CDR2 reads FYNNEI. The CDR3 DNA reads TGTGCCAGCAGGCAGGACAAGTTCGGCTACACCTTC. Protein product: CASRQDKFGYTF.